This is a list of T cell receptor beta chains from one sample in a study of cytomegalovirus exposure and HLA in healthy donors. Sequenced by immunoSEQ multiplex PCR; TCRdb stores in-frame clones only, minus some. The sample has some 250,000 clones, 82% seen once; the top ten hold 5% to 6.5%. The sequencing input was PBMCs. The receptors come from a woman aged 40 to 55 in good health and CMV-seropositive. The CDR3 runs from the conserved cysteine through the conserved F or W. The D gene is left open where the match is weak. Where a row states a size, it is once, few, many or the class of an expanded clone; other rows omit it.

J gene | clone size | V gene | D gene | CDR3 DNA | CDR3 protein
TRBJ2-5 | NA | TRBV2 | NA | TGTGCCAGCAGTGCTAGGGGTGGGGAGACCCAGTACTTC | CASSARGGETQYF
TRBJ1-1 | NA | TRBV10-3 | NA | TGTGCCATCAGTTCGAGGGATGAAGCTTTCTTT | CAISSRDEAFF
TRBJ2-1 | NA | TRBV15 | TRBD2 | TGTGCCACCAGCACTCCTAGCGGGAACAATGAGCAGTTCTTC | CATSTPSGNNEQFF
TRBJ1-1 | NA | TRBV18 | NA | TGTGCCAGCTCACCACAGGAGACGGCTGAAGCTTTCTTT | CASSPQETAEAFF
TRBJ1-5 | NA | TRBV5-1 | NA | TGCGCCAGCGAGCGCAATCAGCCCCAGCATTTT | CASERNQPQHF
TRBJ1-2 | NA | TRBV4-1 | TRBD1 | TGCGCCAGCAGCCATCGGGACAGGGACTACACCTTC | CASSHRDRDYTF
TRBJ2-2 | NA | TRBV25-1 | NA | TGTGCCAGCACGGGACAACGGCTAACTTCGAACACCGGGGAGCTGTTTTTT | CASTGQRLTSNTGELFF
TRBJ2-3 | NA | TRBV9 | TRBD2 | TGTGCCAGCAGCTACGGACTAGCGGGTGACCTCCGGGATACGCAGTATTTT | CASSYGLAGDLRDTQYF
TRBJ2-7 | NA | TRBV6-6 | TRBD1 | TGTGCCAGCAGTTACAACCCCTCACAGGGGGACTACGAGCAGTACTTC | CASSYNPSQGDYEQYF
TRBJ1-2 | few | TRBV9 | NA | TGTGCCAGCAGCGTAGCTACGGGGCCCCAGGGGTATGGCTACACCTTC | CASSVATGPQGYGYTF
TRBJ1-1 | NA | TRBV21-1 | NA | TGTGCCAGCAGCCTTTATCCGGTGAACACTGAAGCTTTCTTT | CASSLYPVNTEAFF
TRBJ2-1 | NA | TRBV5-1 | TRBD2 | TGCGCCAGCAGCTTGGGACTAGCGGCGAATGAGCAGTTCTTC | CASSLGLAANEQFF
TRBJ2-1 | NA | TRBV5-1 | TRBD2 | TGCGCCAGCAGCATGGAGCCGGGACTAGCGGTTTACAATGAGCAGTTCTTC | CASSMEPGLAVYNEQFF
TRBJ2-7 | NA | TRBV11-2 | TRBD1 | TGTGCCAGCAGCTCGGCCGGGACAGTCTACGAGCAGTACTTC | CASSSAGTVYEQYF
TRBJ2-1 | NA | TRBV5-6 | TRBD1 | TGTGCCAGCAGCAACCCGACAGGGGGGCCCCGATACAATGAGCAGTTCTTC | CASSNPTGGPRYNEQFF
TRBJ1-3 | NA | TRBV7-9 | NA | TGTTCCAGCAGCTCAAGCCGCACGGGGATCTCTGGAAACACCATATATTTT | CSSSSSRTGISGNTIYF
TRBJ1-2 | NA | TRBV19 | TRBD1 | TGTGCCAGTAGTATTGGGCGGGACAGGGATGGCTACACCTTC | CASSIGRDRDGYTF
TRBJ2-1 | NA | TRBV6-4 | NA | TGTGCCAGCAGTTTACTAGTCGGCTCAATGGATGAGCAGTTCTTC | CASSLLVGSMDEQFF
TRBJ1-1 | few | TRBV5-4 | NA | TGTGCCAGCAGCCCGACACCTAACACTGAAGCTTTCTTT | CASSPTPNTEAFF
TRBJ2-2 | NA | TRBV7-2 | TRBD1 | TGTGCCAGCAGCTTAGTTGGGACAGGGGCGACCGGGGAGCTGTTTTTT | CASSLVGTGATGELFF
TRBJ2-2 | once | TRBV30 | NA | TGTGCCTGGAGTGTATTGCTGCGGGAAGGCGGGGAGCTGTTTTTT | CAWSVLLREGGELFF
TRBJ2-7 | NA | TRBV19 | TRBD1 | TGTGCCAGTAGTATCCGGACAGGTAGCTCCTACGAGCAGTACTTC | CASSIRTGSSYEQYF
TRBJ2-1 | NA | TRBV5-6 | TRBD2 | TGTGCCAGCAGCCTGACTAGCGGGGGGTACTCCTACAATGAGCAGTTCTTC | CASSLTSGGYSYNEQFF
TRBJ2-3 | NA | TRBV7-8 | TRBD2 | TGTGCCAGCAGCTTTAGCGGGAGGTTGCGCACAGATACGCAGTATTTT | CASSFSGRLRTDTQYF
TRBJ1-4 | NA | TRBV6-1 | TRBD1 | TGTGCCAGCAGCATGGACAGGTTCGAAAAACTGTTTTTT | CASSMDRFEKLFF
TRBJ1-5 | once | TRBV27 | TRBD1 | TGTGCCAGCCGTACCGGACAGGGACGCAATCAGCCCCAGCATTTT | CASRTGQGRNQPQHF
TRBJ2-7 | NA | TRBV5-1 | NA | TGCGCCAGCAGCTTGGGGGGGCGCGTAAAATACTACGAGCAGTACTTC | CASSLGGRVKYYEQYF
TRBJ1-2 | NA | TRBV27 | TRBD1 | TGTGCCAGCAGTTTATCTACCAATTCGGGACAGGGACCGAACTATGGCTACACCTTC | CASSLSTNSGQGPNYGYTF
TRBJ1-3 | NA | TRBV5-6 | NA | TGTGCCAGCAGCCCAAACCCGGGAGGGAACACCATATATTTT | CASSPNPGGNTIYF
TRBJ2-7 | NA | TRBV5-1 | NA | TGCGCCAGCAGCTTGGCGCGGGGTTACTACGAGCAGTACTTC | CASSLARGYYEQYF
TRBJ2-5 | once | TRBV12-5 | TRBD2 | TGTGCTAGTGGTCTAGCGGGGGGGATCGGCCAGTACTTC | CASGLAGGIGQYF
TRBJ1-2 | NA | TRBV7-2 | NA | TGTGCCAGCAGCCCCCCCCAAACAGGGAACTATGGCTACACCTTC | CASSPPQTGNYGYTF
TRBJ2-7 | NA | TRBV28 | TRBD1 | TGTGCCAGCAGAGGGACAGGGGACTCCTACGAGCAGTACTTC | CASRGTGDSYEQYF
TRBJ2-7 | NA | TRBV11-2 | TRBD2 | TGTGCCAGCAGCTCTAGCGGGGCCTTTTACGAGCAGTACTTC | CASSSSGAFYEQYF
TRBJ2-1 | NA | TRBV30 | TRBD1 | TGTGCCTGGGGGTGGACAGGGTACGGTGAGCAGTTCTTC | CAWGWTGYGEQFF
TRBJ2-4 | NA | TRBV9 | TRBD1 | TGTGCCAGCAGCGTAGCCCCGACAGGGGGCGGAAACATTCAGTACTTC | CASSVAPTGGGNIQYF
TRBJ1-1 | NA | TRBV19 | NA | TGTGCCAGTAGAACGGGACAGAACACTGAAGCTTTCTTT | CASRTGQNTEAFF
TRBJ2-2 | NA | TRBV5-4 | TRBD1 | TGTGCCAGCAGCTTCACTCCGGGGACAGGGGTTCACGGGGAGCTGTTTTTT | CASSFTPGTGVHGELFF
TRBJ1-4 | NA | TRBV7-2 | NA | TGTGCCAGCAGCTTAGGGCCTAATGAAAAACTGTTTTTT | CASSLGPNEKLFF
TRBJ1-1 | NA | TRBV10-3 | TRBD1 | TGTGCCATCACTAAAGGGACAGGGGGCGCCGGGGCAACTGAAGCTTTCTTT | CAITKGTGGAGATEAFF
TRBJ2-3 | NA | TRBV11-2 | TRBD2 | TGTGCCAGCAGTTGGAGCGGGGGGAGCACAGATACGCAGTATTTT | CASSWSGGSTDTQYF
TRBJ1-5 | NA | TRBV12-5 | TRBD1 | TGTGCTAGTGGCGATCCGGGACAGGGGATCCGAAGCAATCAGCCCCAGCATTTT | CASGDPGQGIRSNQPQHF
TRBJ2-2 | NA | TRBV2 | NA | TGTGCCAGCACCCAGGGGGGTTCCGGGGAGCTGTTTTTT | CASTQGGSGELFF
TRBJ1-4 | NA | TRBV4-2 | TRBD1 | TGTGCCAGCAGCCAAGAGGGGACAGGGGGGAGAAAACTGTTTTTT | CASSQEGTGGRKLFF
TRBJ2-6 | NA | TRBV7-9 | TRBD1 | TGTGCCAGCAGCCGAGGGACAGGTGGGGCCAACGTCCTGACTTTC | CASSRGTGGANVLTF
TRBJ2-7 | few | TRBV5-1 | NA | TGCGCCAGCAGCTTGGGTAGCGGAAGCTCCTACGAGCAGTACTTC | CASSLGSGSSYEQYF
TRBJ2-6 | NA | TRBV19 | TRBD1 | TGTGCCAGTAGTCCCTTGGGACAGGGGGCCAACGTCCTGACTTTC | CASSPLGQGANVLTF
TRBJ1-1 | NA | TRBV20-1 | NA | TGCAGTGCCAGGAACACTGAAGCTTTCTTT | CSARNTEAFF
TRBJ2-2 | NA | TRBV19 | NA | TGTGCCAGTGGCCGGGACTGGAGCGGGGAGCTGTTTTTT | CASGRDWSGELFF
TRBJ2-2 | NA | TRBV9 | NA | TGTGCCAGCAGCGTTGCGGCCGTCGCTTCAACCGGGGAGCTGTTTTTT | CASSVAAVASTGELFF
TRBJ2-1 | NA | TRBV7-2 | TRBD1 | TGTGCCAGCAGAGATAAACCGGGACAGGGTGCTTACAATGAGCAGTTCTTC | CASRDKPGQGAYNEQFF
TRBJ2-7 | NA | TRBV2 | TRBD1 | TGTGCCAGCAGTGGCCCGGCAGGGGGTGGCGAGCAGTACTTC | CASSGPAGGGEQYF
TRBJ2-3 | NA | TRBV5-6 | TRBD1 | TGTGCCAGCAGCTTGGCCAGGGACAGGGCCACAGATACGCAGTATTTT | CASSLARDRATDTQYF
TRBJ2-1 | NA | TRBV4-3 | TRBD2 | TGCGCCAGCAGCCAAGAATACAAGTGGGGGACTAGCGCCACCAATGAGCAGTTCTTC | CASSQEYKWGTSATNEQFF
TRBJ1-5 | NA | TRBV4-2 | NA | TGTGCCAGCAGCCAAGATAGCCAGTTCAATCAGCCCCAGCATTTT | CASSQDSQFNQPQHF
TRBJ2-5 | once | TRBV18 | TRBD2 | TGTGCCAGCTCACCGCTAGCGGGGGGCCAAGAGACCCAGTACTTC | CASSPLAGGQETQYF
TRBJ1-5 | NA | TRBV28 | TRBD1 | TGTGCCAGCTCATCACAGGGGAGTCATCAGCCCCAGCATTTT | CASSSQGSHQPQHF